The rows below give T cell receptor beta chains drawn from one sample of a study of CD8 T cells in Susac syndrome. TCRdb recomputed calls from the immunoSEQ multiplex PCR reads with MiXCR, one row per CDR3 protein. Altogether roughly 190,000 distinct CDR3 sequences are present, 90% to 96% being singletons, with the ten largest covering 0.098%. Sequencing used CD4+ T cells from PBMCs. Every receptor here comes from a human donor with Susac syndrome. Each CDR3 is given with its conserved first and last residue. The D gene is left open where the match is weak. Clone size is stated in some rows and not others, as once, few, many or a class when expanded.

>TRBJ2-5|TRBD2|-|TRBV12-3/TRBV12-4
CASSWRGTQETQYF
TGTGCCAGCAGTTGGCGGGGGACGCAAGAGACCCAGTACTTC
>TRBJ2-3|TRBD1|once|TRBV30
CAWSVTGRTDTQYF
TGTGCCTGGAGTGTGACAGGGCGCACAGATACGCAGTATTTT
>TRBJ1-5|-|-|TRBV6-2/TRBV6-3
CASSDPPGNQPQHF
TGTGCCAGCAGCGATCCCCCGGGAAATCAGCCCCAGCATTTT
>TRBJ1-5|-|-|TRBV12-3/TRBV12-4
CASSPGEYQPQHF
TGTGCCAGCAGTCCAGGAGAGTATCAGCCCCAGCATTTT
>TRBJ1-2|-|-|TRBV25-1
CASSELRGAGYGYTF
TGTGCCAGCAGTGAACTCAGGGGCGCAGGCTATGGCTACACCTTC
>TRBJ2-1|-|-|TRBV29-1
CSVPGGSSYNEQFF
TGCAGCGTTCCGGGGGGCTCCTCCTACAATGAGCAGTTCTTC
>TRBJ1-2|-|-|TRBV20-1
CSAKPRYRTDGYTF
TGCAGTGCAAAGCCTCGGTACAGAACGGATGGCTACACCTTC
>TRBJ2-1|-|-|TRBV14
CASSQDRVHEQFF
TGTGCCAGCAGCCAAGATAGGGTTCATGAGCAGTTCTTC
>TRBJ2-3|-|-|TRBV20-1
CSAPRDSQADTQYF
TGCAGTGCTCCCAGGGACTCCCAAGCTGATACGCAGTATTTT
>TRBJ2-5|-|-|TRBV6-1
CASRTEGGGYQETQYF
TGTGCCAGCAGGACAGAAGGCGGGGGCTACCAAGAGACCCAGTACTTC
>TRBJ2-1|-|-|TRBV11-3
CASSSREAGRDEQFF
TGTGCCAGCAGCTCTCGTGAGGCAGGGCGGGATGAGCAGTTCTTC
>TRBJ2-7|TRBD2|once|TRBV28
CASSFSQAGREQYF
TGTGCCAGCAGTTTTTCCCAAGCGGGGCGCGAGCAGTACTTC
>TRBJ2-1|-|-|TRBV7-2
CASSSSPGGNEQFF
TGTGCCAGCAGCTCCTCACCCGGAGGCAATGAGCAGTTCTTC
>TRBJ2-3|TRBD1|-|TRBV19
CASSLQGRSTDTQYF
TGTGCCAGTAGCCTACAGGGGCGTAGCACAGATACGCAGTATTTT
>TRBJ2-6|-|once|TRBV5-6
CASSLFGLGTGANVLTF
TGTGCCAGCAGCTTGTTTGGCCTTGGGACTGGGGCCAACGTCCTGACTTTC
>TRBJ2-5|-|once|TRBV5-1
CASFPGADTQETQYF
TGCGCCAGCTTCCCGGGAGCAGATACACAAGAGACCCAGTACTTC
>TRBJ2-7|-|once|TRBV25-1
CASSEFELPRYEQYF
TGTGCCAGCAGTGAATTCGAACTTCCTAGATACGAGCAGTACTTC
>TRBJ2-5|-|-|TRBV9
CASSVSVGNAQSSQETQYF
TGTGCCAGCAGCGTTAGCGTCGGTAACGCCCAGTCTTCTCAAGAGACCCAGTACTTC
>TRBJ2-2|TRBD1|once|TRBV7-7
CASSRDRPQNTGELFF
TGTGCTAGCAGCCGGGACAGACCCCAGAACACCGGGGAGCTGTTTTTT
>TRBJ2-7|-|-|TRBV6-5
CASSRDKSYEQYF
TGTGCCAGCAGTCGGGACAAGTCCTACGAGCAGTACTTC
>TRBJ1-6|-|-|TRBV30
CAWSVRVDSPLHF
TGTGCCTGGAGTGTACGGGTAGATTCACCCCTCCACTTT
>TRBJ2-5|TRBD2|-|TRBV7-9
CASSFRGLAGRETQYF
TGTGCCAGCAGCTTCAGGGGACTAGCGGGTAGGGAGACCCAGTACTTC
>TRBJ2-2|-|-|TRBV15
CATSRGYNPGELFF
TGTGCCACCAGCAGAGGATACAACCCCGGGGAGCTGTTTTTT
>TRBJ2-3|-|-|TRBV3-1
CASTQRALSTDTQYF
TGTGCCAGCACTCAACGGGCCCTTAGCACAGATACGCAGTATTTT
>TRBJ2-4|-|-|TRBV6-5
CASSRENIQYF
TGTGCCAGCAGTCGCGAGAACATTCAGTACTTC